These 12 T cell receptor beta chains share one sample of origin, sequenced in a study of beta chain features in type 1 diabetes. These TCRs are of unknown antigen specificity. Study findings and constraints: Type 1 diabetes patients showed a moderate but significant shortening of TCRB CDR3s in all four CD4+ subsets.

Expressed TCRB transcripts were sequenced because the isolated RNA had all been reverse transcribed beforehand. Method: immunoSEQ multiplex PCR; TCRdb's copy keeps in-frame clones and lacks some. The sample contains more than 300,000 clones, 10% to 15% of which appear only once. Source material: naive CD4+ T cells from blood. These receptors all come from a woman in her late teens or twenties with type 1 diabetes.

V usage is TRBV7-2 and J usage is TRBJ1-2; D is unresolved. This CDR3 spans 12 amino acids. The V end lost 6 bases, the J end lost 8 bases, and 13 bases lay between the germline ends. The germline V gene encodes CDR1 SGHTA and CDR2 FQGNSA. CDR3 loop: CASSSREGGYTF. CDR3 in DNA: TGTGCCAGCAGTTCCCGGGAGGGCGGCTACACCTTC. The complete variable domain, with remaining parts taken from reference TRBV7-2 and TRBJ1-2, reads GAGVSQSPSNKVTEKGKDVELRCDPISGHTALYWYRQSLGQGLEFLIYFQGNSAPDKSGLPSDRFSAERTGGSVSTLTIQRTQQEDSAVYLCASSSREGGYTFGSGTRLTVV.

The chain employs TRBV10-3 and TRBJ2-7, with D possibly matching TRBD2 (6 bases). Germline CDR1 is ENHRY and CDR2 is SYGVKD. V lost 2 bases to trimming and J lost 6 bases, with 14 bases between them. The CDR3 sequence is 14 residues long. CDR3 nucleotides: TGTGCCATCAGTGAGGGACTACAATCCAGCGAGCAGTACTTC. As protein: CAISEGLQSSEQYF.

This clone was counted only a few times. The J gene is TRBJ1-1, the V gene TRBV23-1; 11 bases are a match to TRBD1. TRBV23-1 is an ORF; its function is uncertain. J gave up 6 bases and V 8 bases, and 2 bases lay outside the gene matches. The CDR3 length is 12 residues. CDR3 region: CASRGQGAEAFF. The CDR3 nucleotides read TGCGCCAGCCGGGGACAGGGGGCTGAAGCTTTCTTT.

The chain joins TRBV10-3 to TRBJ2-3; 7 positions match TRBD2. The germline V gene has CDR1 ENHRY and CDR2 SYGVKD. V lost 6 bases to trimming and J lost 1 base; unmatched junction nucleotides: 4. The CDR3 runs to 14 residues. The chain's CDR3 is CAISATSGTDTQYF. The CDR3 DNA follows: TGTGCCATCAGCGCTACTAGCGGCACAGATACGCAGTATTTT.

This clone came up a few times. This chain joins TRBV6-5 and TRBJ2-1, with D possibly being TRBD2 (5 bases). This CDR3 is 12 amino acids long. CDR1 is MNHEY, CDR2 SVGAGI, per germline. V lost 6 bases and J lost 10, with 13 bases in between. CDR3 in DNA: TGTGCCAGCAGCACCCGAGGGCAGGAGCAGTTCTTC. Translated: CASSTRGQEQFF.

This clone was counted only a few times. CDR3 in DNA: TGTGCCAGCAGCCGGGCAGGGGGCAATCAGCCCCAGCATTTT. It translates to CASSRAGGNQPQHF. The J gene is TRBJ1-5, the V gene TRBV5-4; D is possibly TRBD1 (6 bases). CDR3 length: 14 amino acids. Germline V gives CDR1 SGHNT, CDR2 YYREEE (reference sequence). V lost 4 bases to trimming and J lost 2 bases, with 10 bases between them.

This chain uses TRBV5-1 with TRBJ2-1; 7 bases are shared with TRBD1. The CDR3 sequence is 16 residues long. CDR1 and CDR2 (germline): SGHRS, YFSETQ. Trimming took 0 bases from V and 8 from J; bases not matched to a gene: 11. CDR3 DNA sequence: TGCGCCAGCAGCTTGGTGGCAGGGGGTGTGAACGATGAGCAGTTCTTC. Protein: CASSLVAGGVNDEQFF. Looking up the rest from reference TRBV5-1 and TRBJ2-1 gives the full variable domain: KAGVTQTPRYLIKTRGQQVTLSCSPISGHRSVSWYQQTPGQGLQFLFEYFSETQRNKGNFPGRFSGRQFSNSRSEMNVSTLELGDSALYLCASSLVAGGVNDEQFFGPGTRLTVL.

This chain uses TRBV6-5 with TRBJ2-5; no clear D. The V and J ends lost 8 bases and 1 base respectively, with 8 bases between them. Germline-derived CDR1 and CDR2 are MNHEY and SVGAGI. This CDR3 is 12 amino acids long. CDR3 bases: TGTGCCAGCGCCAGAAGCCAAGAGACCCAGTACTTC. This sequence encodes CASARSQETQYF.

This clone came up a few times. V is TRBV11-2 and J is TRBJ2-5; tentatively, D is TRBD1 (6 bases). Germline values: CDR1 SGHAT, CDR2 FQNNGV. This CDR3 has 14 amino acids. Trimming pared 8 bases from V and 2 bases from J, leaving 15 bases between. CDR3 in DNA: TGTGCCAGCTCCCGGAGAGGGGGTCAAGAGACCCAGTACTTC. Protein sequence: CASSRRGGQETQYF. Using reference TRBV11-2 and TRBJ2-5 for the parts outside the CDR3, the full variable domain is EAGVAQSPRYKIIEKRQSVAFWCNPISGHATLYWYQQILGQGPKLLIQFQNNGVVDDSQLPKDRFSAERLKGVDSTLKIQPAKLEDSAVYLCASSRRGGQETQYFGPGTRLLVL.

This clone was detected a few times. The CDR3 coding sequence is TGTGCCAGCAGTTACGGTACAGGGATCGACAATCAGCCCCAGCATTTT. Translated, it gives CASSYGTGIDNQPQHF. The chain has TRBV6-6 and TRBJ1-5; perhaps TRBD1 as D (6 bases). CDR1 MNHNY and CDR2 SVGAGI come from the germline V gene (reference sequence). The CDR3 runs to 16 residues. Between the trimmed V and J ends, which lost 2 bases and 3 bases, there was a span of 14 bases.

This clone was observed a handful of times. In DNA form, the CDR3 reads TGTGCCAGCAGAGGACTTAACACCGGGGAGCTGTTTTTT. Encoded protein: CASRGLNTGELFF. The chain employs TRBV2 and TRBJ2-2; possible D gene TRBD2, 5 bases. The CDR3 is 13 amino acids. The V end lost 6 bases, the J end lost 2 bases, and 7 bases lay between the germline ends. Germline V gives CDR1 SNHLY, CDR2 FYNNEI.

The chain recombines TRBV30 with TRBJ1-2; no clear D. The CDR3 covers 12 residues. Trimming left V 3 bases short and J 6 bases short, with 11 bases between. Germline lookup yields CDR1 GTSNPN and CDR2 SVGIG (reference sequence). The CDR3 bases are TGTGCCTGGAGGGGCGGAGGGCATGGCTACACCTTC. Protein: CAWRGGGHGYTF.